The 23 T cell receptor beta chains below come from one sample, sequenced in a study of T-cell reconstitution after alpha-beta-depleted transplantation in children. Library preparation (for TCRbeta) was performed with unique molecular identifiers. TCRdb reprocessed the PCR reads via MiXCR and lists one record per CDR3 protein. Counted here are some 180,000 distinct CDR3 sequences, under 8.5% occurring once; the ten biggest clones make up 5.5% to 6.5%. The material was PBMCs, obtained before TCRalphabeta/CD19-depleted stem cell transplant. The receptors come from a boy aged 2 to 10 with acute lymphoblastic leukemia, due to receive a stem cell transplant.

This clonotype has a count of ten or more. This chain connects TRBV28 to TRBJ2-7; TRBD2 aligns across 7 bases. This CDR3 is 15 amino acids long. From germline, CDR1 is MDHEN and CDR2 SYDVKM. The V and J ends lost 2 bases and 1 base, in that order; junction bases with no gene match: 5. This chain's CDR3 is CASSLGGVRSYEQYF. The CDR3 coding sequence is TGTGCCAGCAGTTTAGGGGGGGTTCGGTCCTACGAGCAGTACTTC.

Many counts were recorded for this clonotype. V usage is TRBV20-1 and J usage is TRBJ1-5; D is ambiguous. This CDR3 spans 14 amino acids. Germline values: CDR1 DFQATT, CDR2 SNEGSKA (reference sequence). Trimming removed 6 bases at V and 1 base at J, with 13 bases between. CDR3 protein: CSADDTGSNQPQHF. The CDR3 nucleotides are TGCAGTGCGGACGACACGGGGAGCAATCAGCCCCAGCATTTT.

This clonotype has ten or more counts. Written as DNA, the CDR3 is TGCGCCAGCAGCTTAAGAGGGGACGAGCAGTACTTC. Amino acid sequence: CASSLRGDEQYF. The genes are TRBV5-1 and TRBJ2-7; perhaps D is TRBD1 or TRBD2 (5 bases each). The CDR3 loop spans 12 amino acids. The V end was cut by 2 bases, the J end by 5 bases, with 8 bases between. Germline CDR1 reads SGHRS; CDR2 reads YFSETQ.

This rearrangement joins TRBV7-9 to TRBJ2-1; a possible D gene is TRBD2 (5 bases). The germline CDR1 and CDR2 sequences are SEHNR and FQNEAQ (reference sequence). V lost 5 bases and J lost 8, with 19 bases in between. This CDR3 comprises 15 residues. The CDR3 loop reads CASSPGPGVLDEQFF. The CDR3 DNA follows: TGTGCCAGCAGCCCCGGCCCCGGGGTTTTGGATGAGCAGTTCTTC.

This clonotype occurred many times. For the CDR3, the DNA is TGTGCCAGCAGCTTCGGGGGGGCCTACGAGCAGTACTTC. Translated: CASSFGGAYEQYF. This chain joins TRBV5-6 and TRBJ2-7, with 8 bases lining up with TRBD2. This CDR3 spans 13 amino acids. Trimming removed 2 bases from V and 2 bases from J; junction bases left unmatched: 0. Germline values: CDR1 SGHDT, CDR2 YYEEEE.

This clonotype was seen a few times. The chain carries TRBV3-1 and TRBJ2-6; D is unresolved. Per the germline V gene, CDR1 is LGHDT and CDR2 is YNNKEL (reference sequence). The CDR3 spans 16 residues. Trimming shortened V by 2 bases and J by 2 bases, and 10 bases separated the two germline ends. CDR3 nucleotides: TGTGCCAGCAGCCAAAACGGCCTGCCTGGGGCCAACGTCCTGACTTTC. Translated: CASSQNGLPGANVLTF.

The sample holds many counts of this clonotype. DNA of the CDR3: TGTGCCAGCAGCTTTCAAGGGACTGGCACAGATACGCAGTATTTT. It is translated as CASSFQGTGTDTQYF. The V and J genes are TRBV11-2 and TRBJ2-3; D is possibly TRBD2 (6 bases). Trimming stripped 3 bases from V and 1 base from J, with 11 bases between. There are 15 residues in the CDR3. Looked up from germline, CDR1 is SGHAT and CDR2 is FQNNGV.

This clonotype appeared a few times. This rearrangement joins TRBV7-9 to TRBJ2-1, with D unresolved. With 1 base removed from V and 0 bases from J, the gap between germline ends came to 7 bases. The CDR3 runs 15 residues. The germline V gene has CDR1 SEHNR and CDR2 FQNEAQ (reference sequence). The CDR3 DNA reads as TGTGCCAGCAGCTTAGGGCTCCTCTCCTACAATGAGCAGTTCTTC. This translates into CASSLGLLSYNEQFF.

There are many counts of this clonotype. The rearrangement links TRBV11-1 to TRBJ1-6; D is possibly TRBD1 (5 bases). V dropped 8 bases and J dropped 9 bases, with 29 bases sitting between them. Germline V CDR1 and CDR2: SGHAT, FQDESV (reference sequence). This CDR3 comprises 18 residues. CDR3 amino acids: CASARQGLLDGGGSPLHF. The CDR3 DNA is TGTGCCAGCGCCCGTCAGGGTTTGCTCGACGGTGGGGGTTCACCCCTCCACTTT.

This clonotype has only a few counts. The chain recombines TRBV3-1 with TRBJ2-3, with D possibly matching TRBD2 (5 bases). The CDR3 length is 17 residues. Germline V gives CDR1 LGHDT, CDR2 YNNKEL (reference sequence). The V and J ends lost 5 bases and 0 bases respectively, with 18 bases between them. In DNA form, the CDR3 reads TGTGCCAGCAGCTCCCCGACGACACGGGGAAGCACAGATACGCAGTATTTT. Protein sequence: CASSSPTTRGSTDTQYF.

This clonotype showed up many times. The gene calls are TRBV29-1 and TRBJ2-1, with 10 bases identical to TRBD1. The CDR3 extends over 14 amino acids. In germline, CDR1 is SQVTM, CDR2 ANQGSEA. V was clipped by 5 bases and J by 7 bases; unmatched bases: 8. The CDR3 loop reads CSVMGTGVVNEQFF. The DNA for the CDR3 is TGCAGCGTTATGGGGACAGGGGTTGTAAATGAGCAGTTCTTC.

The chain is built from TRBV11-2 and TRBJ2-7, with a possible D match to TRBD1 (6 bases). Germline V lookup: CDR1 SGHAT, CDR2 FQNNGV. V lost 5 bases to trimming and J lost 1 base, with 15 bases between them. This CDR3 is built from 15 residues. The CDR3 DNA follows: TGTGCCAGCAGCCAAAGCACAGGGAATTCCTACGAGCAGTACTTC. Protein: CASSQSTGNSYEQYF. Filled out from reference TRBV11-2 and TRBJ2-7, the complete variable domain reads EAGVAQSPRYKIIEKRQSVAFWCNPISGHATLYWYQQILGQGPKLLIQFQNNGVVDDSQLPKDRFSAERLKGVDSTLKIQPAKLEDSAVYLCASSQSTGNSYEQYFGPGTRLTVT.

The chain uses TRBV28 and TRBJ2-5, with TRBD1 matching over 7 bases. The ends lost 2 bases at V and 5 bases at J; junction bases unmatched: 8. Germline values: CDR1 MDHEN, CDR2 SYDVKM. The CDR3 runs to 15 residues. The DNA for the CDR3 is TGTGCCAGCAGTTTAGGACAGGCCGCCGGTGAGACCCAGTACTTC. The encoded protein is CASSLGQAAGETQYF. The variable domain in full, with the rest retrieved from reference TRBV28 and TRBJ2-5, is DVKVTQSSRYLVKRTGEKVFLECVQDMDHENMFWYRQDPGLGLRLIYFSYDVKMKEKGDIPEGYSVSREKKERFSLILESASTNQTSMYLCASSLGQAAGETQYFGPGTRLLVL.

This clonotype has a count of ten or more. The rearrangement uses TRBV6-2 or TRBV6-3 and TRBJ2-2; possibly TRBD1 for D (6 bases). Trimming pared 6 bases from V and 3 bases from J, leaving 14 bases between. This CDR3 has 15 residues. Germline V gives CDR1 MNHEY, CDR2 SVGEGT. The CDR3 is CASRRGTKDTGELFF. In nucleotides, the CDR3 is TGTGCCAGCAGAAGGGGGACGAAGGACACCGGGGAGCTGTTTTTT.

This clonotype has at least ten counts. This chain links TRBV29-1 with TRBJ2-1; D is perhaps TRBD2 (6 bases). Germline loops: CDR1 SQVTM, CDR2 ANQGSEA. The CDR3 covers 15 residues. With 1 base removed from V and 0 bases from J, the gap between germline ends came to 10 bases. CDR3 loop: CSVEGVGSSYNEQFF. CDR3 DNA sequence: TGCAGCGTTGAAGGAGTCGGGAGCTCCTACAATGAGCAGTTCTTC.

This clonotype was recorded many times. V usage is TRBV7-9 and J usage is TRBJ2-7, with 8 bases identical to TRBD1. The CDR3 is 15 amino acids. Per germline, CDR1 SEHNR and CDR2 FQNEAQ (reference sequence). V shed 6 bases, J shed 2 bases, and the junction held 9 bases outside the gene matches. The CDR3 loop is CASRETGERTYEQYF. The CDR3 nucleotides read TGTGCCAGCAGGGAGACAGGGGAGAGGACCTACGAGCAGTACTTC.

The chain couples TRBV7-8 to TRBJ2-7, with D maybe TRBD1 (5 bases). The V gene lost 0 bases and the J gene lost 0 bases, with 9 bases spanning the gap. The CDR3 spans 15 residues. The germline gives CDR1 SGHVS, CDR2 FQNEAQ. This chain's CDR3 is CASSLAGRNSYEQYF. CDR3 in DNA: TGTGCCAGCAGCTTAGCGGGGCGGAACTCCTACGAGCAGTACTTC.

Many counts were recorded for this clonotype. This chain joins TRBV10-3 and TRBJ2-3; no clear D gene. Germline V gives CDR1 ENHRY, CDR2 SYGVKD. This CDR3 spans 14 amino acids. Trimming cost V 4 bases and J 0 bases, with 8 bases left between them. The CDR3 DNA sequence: TGTGCCATCAGTGTAGAGGCTAGCACAGATACGCAGTATTTT. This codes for CAISVEASTDTQYF.

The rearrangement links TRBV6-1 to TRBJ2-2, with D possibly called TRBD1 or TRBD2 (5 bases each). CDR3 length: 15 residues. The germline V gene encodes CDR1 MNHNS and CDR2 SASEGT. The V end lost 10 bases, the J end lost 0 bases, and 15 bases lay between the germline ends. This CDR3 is CATNLRGPNTGELFF. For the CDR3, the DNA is TGTGCCACCAACCTTCGGGGACCGAACACCGGGGAGCTGTTTTTT.

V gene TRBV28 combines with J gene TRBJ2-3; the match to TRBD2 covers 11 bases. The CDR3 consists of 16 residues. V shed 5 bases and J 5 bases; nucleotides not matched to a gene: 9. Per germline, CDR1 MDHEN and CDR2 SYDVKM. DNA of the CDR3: TGTGCCAGCAGTCCAAGACTAGCGGGAAAACTAGATACGCAGTATTTT. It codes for CASSPRLAGKLDTQYF.

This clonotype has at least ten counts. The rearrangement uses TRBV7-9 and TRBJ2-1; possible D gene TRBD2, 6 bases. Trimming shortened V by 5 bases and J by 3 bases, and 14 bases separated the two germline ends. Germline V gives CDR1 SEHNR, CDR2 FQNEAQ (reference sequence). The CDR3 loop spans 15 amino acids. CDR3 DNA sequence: TGTGCCAGCAGCGCCGGGGGACTGCTCTACAATGAGCAGTTCTTC. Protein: CASSAGGLLYNEQFF.

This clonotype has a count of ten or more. This CDR3 reads CASSFSDNEQFF. The CDR3 region has the DNA TGTGCCAGCAGTTTCTCTGACAATGAGCAGTTCTTC. The chain employs TRBV12-3 or TRBV12-4 and TRBJ2-1; D uncertain. The CDR3 is made up of 12 amino acids. The germline V and J ends were trimmed by 3 bases and 5 bases, with 5 bases remaining between them.

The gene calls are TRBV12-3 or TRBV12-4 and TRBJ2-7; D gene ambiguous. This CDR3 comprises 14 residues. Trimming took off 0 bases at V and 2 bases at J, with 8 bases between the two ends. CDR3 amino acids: CASSLAGAAYEQYF. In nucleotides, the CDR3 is TGTGCCAGCAGTTTAGCAGGAGCCGCCTACGAGCAGTACTTC.